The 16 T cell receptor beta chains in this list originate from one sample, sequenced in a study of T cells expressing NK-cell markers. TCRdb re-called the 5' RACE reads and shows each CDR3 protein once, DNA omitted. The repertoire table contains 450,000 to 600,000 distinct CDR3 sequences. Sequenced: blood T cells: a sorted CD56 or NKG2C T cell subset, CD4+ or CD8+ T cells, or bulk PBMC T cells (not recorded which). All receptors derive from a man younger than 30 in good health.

CDR3 protein: CASSPRDANTGELFF. The chain links TRBV18 to TRBJ2-2. This CDR3 has 15 residues. Germline CDR1 reads KGHSH; CDR2 reads LQKENI.

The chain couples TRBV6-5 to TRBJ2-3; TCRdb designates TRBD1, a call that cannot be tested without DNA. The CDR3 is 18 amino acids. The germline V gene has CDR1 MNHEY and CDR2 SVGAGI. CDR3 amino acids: CASSYPSDRGGGTDTQYF.

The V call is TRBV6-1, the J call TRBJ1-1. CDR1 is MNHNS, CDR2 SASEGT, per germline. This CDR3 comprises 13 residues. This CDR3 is CASRWLKNTEAFF.

The CDR3 region is CASSPPRTGFVGTDTQYF. V gene TRBV18 combines with J gene TRBJ2-3; there is no DNA to check the TCRdb D call of TRBD1. The V gene's germline CDR1 is KGHSH and CDR2 LQKENI. CDR3 length: 18 residues.

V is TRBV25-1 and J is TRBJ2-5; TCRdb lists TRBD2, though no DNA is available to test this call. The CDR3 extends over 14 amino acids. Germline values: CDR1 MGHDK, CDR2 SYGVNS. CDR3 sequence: CASSGGALQETQYF.

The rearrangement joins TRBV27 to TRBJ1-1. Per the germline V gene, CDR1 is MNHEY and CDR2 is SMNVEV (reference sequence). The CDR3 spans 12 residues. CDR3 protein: CASSLPDNQAFF.

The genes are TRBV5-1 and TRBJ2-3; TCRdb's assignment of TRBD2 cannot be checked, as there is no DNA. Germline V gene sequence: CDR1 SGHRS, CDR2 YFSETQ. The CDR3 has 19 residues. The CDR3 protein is CASSLYIGTSGSKADTQYF.

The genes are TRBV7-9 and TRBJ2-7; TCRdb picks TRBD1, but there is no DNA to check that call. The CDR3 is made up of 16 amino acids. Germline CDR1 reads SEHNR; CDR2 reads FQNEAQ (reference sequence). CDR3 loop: CASSPGGREPRLEQYF.

This CDR3 is CSARDQTGGGIPEAFF. V is TRBV20-1 and J is TRBJ1-1; the D gene TCRdb calls, TRBD1, cannot be checked with no DNA. This CDR3 comprises 16 residues. Germline values: CDR1 DFQATT, CDR2 SNEGSKA (reference sequence).

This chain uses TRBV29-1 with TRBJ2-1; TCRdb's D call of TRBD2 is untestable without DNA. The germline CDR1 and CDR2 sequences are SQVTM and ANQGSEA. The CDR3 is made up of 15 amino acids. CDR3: CSVYELGMLGNEQFF.

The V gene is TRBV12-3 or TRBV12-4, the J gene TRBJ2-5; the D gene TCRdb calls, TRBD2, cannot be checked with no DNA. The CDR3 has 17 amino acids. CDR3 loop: CASSLSLQGLAVGTQYF.

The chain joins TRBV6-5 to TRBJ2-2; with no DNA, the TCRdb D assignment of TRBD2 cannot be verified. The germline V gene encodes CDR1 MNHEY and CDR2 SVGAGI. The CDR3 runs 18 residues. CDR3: CASSYSIAGGVNTGELFF.

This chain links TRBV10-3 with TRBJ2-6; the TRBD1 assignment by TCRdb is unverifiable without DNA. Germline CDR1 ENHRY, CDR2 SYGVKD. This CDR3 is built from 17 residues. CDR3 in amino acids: CAISESRGQGGANVLTF.

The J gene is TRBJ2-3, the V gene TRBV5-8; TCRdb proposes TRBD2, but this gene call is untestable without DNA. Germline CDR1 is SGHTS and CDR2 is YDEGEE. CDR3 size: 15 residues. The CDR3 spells CASTKGDGRADTQYF.

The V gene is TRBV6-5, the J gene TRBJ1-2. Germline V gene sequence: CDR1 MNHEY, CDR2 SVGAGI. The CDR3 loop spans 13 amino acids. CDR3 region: CASRFGSSLGYTF.

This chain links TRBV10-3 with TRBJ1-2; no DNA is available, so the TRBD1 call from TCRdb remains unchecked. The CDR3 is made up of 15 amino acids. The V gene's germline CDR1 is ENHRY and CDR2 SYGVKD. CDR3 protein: CAISGDRGHIYGYTF.